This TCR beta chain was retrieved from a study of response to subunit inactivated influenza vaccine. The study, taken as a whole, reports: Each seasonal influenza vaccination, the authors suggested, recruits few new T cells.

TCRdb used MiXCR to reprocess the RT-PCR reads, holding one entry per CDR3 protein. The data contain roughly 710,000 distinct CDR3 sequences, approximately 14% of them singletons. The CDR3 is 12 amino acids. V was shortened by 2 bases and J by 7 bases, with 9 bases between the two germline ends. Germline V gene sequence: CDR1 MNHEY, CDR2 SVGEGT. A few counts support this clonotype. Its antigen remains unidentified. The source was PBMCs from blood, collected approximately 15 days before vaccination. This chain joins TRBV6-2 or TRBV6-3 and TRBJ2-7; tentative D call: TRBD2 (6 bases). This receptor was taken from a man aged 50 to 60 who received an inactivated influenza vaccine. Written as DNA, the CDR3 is TGTGCCAGCAGTTACGGGCGGGGAGAGCAGTACTTC. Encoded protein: CASSYGRGEQYF.